This TCR beta chain comes out of a study of OX40 agonist ivuxolimab in advanced cancers. Produced via immunoSEQ multiplex PCR; TCRdb's table is partial and in-frame only. The table shows tens of thousands of clones, with over 75% occurring only once. Baseline, cycle 4 day 1, and cycle 7 day 1 were the blood sampling points. V was cut by 3 bases and J by 0 bases, with 9 bases left in between. CDR3 size: 15 residues. Germline V gene sequence: CDR1 SGHTA, CDR2 FQGNSA. The material sequenced was CD4+ or CD8+ T cells sorted from blood, taken in a trial of the OX40 agonist ivuxolimab. The rearrangement uses TRBV7-2 and TRBJ1-3; perhaps TRBD1 as D (5 bases). The clonotype originates from an adult with an advanced solid tumor such as melanoma, head and neck, liver or kidney cancer. The CDR3 region has the DNA TGTGCCAGCAGCTTTGAGGGGACCTCTGGAAACACCATATATTTT. This translates into CASSFEGTSGNTIYF.